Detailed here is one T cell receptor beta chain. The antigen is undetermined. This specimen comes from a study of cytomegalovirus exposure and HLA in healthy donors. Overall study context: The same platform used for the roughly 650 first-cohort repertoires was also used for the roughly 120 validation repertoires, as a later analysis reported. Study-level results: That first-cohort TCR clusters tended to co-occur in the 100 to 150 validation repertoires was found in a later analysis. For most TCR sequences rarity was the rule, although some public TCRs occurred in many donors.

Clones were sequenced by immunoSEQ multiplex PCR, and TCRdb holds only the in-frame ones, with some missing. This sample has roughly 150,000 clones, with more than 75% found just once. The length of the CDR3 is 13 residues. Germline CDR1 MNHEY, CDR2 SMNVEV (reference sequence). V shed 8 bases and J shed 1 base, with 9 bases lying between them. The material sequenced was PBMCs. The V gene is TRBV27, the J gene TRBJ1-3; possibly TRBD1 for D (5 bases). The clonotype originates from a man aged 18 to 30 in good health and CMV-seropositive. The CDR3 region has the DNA TGTGCCAGCCGGAGGGGATCTGGAAACACCATATATTTT. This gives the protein CASRRGSGNTIYF.